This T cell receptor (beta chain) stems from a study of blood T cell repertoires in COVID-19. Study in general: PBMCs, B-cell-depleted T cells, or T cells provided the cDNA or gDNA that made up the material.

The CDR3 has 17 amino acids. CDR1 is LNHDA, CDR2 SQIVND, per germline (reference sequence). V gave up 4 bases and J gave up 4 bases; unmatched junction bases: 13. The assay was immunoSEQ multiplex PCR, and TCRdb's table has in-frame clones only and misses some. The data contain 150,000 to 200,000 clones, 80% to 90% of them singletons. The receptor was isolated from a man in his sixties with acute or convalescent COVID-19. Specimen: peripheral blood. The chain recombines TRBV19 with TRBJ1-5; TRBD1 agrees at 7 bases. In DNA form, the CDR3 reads TGTGCCAGTAGTAGCTACCCTACAGGGGTTGGGAATCAGCCCCAGCATTTT. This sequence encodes CASSSYPTGVGNQPQHF.